This T cell receptor beta chain was sequenced in a study of shared clonotypes between healthy human individuals. Across the study: Donors consisted of two women and a few men between 18 and 49. The plates for each donor numbered three CD4 naive, three CD4 memory, two CD8 naive and one CD8 memory.

For every subset, genomic DNA was evenly distributed across several immunoSEQ plates. Sequencing was performed with immunoSEQ multiplex PCR; in TCRdb, only in-frame clones are kept and a portion is missing. The sample carries about 1,900,000 clones, about 95% recorded once. This CDR3 is 16 amino acids long. CDR1 and CDR2 (germline): MNHNS, SASEGT. Losses at the gene ends were 4 bases for V and 4 bases for J; bases not matched to a gene: 10. Naive CD8 cells were CD45RO-negative, positively selected for CCR7, excluding terminally differentiated effector memory CD45RA+ cells. Notes on the study in general: Of the naive CD4 clonotypes, around 5.2% were shared across a few donors.

Details on this clone: Its target is unknown.

The chain recombines TRBV6-1 with TRBJ1-1; 9 nucleotides align to TRBD1. Material for sequencing was naive CD8+ T cells sorted from blood. This clonotype was obtained from a man between 18 and 29 years old in good health. For the CDR3, the DNA is TGTGCCAGCAGTGGTCCCACAGGGGGCAGGGGCACTGAAGCTTTCTTT. Translating gives CASSGPTGGRGTEAFF.